These T cell receptor beta chains were read from a single sample in a study of cytomegalovirus exposure and HLA in healthy donors. Only in-frame clones appear in the TCRdb table, and some are missing; sequencing was by immunoSEQ multiplex PCR. Among 120,000 to 150,000 clones, almost 90% were seen once, and the ten largest hold 7.9%. The sequenced material came from PBMCs. The source of these receptors is a woman aged 18-29 years in good health and CMV-seropositive. The CDR3 runs from the conserved cysteine through the conserved F or W. A D gene is named only where the DNA matches it firmly. Size is omitted from some rows. Given values are once, few, many or a class for expanded clones.

TRBJ2-1,TRBV4-2,.,.,CASSQDLEAVEQFF,TGTGCCAGCAGCCAAGATCTAGAGGCCGTTGAGCAGTTCTTC
TRBJ1-2,TRBV18,once,.,CASSPPSGGHYGYTF,TGTGCCAGCTCGCCTCCCTCGGGGGGCCACTATGGCTACACCTTC
TRBJ1-2,TRBV9,.,TRBD1,CASSAADRGYGYTF,TGTGCCAGCAGCGCAGCGGACAGGGGGTATGGCTACACCTTC
TRBJ1-1,TRBV13,.,TRBD1,CASSPGQGYTEAFF,TGTGCCAGCAGCCCGGGACAGGGGTACACTGAAGCTTTCTTT
TRBJ1-1,TRBV4-3,.,.,CASSQGLAMNTEAFF,TGCGCCAGCAGCCAAGGTCTGGCCATGAACACTGAAGCTTTCTTT
TRBJ2-4,TRBV6-5,.,TRBD1,CASSLTGFGKNIQYF,TGTGCCAGCAGCTTGACAGGGTTTGGCAAAAACATTCAGTACTTC
TRBJ1-2,TRBV6-5,once,TRBD1,CASSPTGLYGYTF,TGTGCCAGCAGTCCGACAGGGCTCTATGGCTACACCTTC
TRBJ2-3,TRBV4-2,once,.,CASSQDQSSAESSTDTQYF,TGTGCCAGCAGCCAAGACCAGTCTAGTGCGGAATCTAGCACAGATACGCAGTATTTT
TRBJ1-2,TRBV6-5,once,.,CAIRRQNYGYTF,TGTGCCATCCGGAGACAGAACTATGGCTACACCTTC
TRBJ1-2,TRBV18,once,TRBD1,CASSPRDSGGYTF,TGTGCCAGCTCACCCCGGGACAGTGGAGGCTACACCTTC
TRBJ1-1,TRBV6-1,.,TRBD1,CASRQQGDTEAFF,TGTGCCAGCAGACAACAGGGGGACACTGAAGCTTTCTTT
TRBJ2-3,TRBV30,.,.,CAWQDITSTDTQYF,TGTGCCTGGCAGGACATTACTAGCACAGATACGCAGTATTTT
TRBJ2-7,TRBV13,.,TRBD2,CASSLGLAGVGEQYF,TGTGCCAGCAGCCTAGGACTAGCGGGGGTAGGCGAGCAGTACTTC
TRBJ1-1,TRBV13,.,.,CASSLRDRGSEAFF,TGTGCCAGCAGCCTCCGGGACCGGGGGTCTGAAGCTTTCTTT
TRBJ1-1,TRBV7-2,.,TRBD1,CASSLRTGGTEAFF,TGTGCCAGCAGCCTTAGGACAGGGGGGACTGAAGCTTTCTTT
TRBJ2-1,TRBV5-1,.,.,CASSSDNWGDEQFF,TGCGCCAGCAGCTCTGATAACTGGGGGGATGAGCAGTTCTTC
TRBJ2-6,TRBV19,.,.,CASSIERAHGANVLTF,TGTGCCAGTAGTATAGAGAGGGCTCATGGGGCCAACGTCCTGACTTTC
TRBJ1-2,TRBV19,once,.,CASSSGLNYGYTF,TGTGCCAGTAGTTCCGGTCTTAACTATGGCTACACCTTC
TRBJ1-2,TRBV7-2,.,.,CASSERGYGYTF,TGTGCCAGCAGCGAACGGGGGTATGGCTACACCTTC
TRBJ2-1,TRBV9,.,TRBD2,CASSFTSGTSISEQFF,TGTGCCAGCAGCTTCACATCCGGGACTAGCATCAGTGAGCAGTTCTTC
TRBJ1-5,TRBV28,.,.,CASRPTAGPQHF,TGTGCCAGCAGGCCGACAGCGGGGCCCCAGCATTTT
TRBJ1-2,TRBV2,.,TRBD1,CASSFSRDRGDGYTF,TGTGCCAGCAGCTTCAGCCGGGACAGGGGTGACGGCTACACCTTC
TRBJ1-1,TRBV29-1,.,TRBD1,CSVGRQGNTEAFF,TGCAGCGTTGGACGACAGGGGAACACTGAAGCTTTCTTT
TRBJ2-1,TRBV7-3,.,TRBD2,CASSSSGAVYNEQFF,TGTGCCAGCAGCTCTAGCGGGGCTGTCTACAATGAGCAGTTCTTC
TRBJ2-1,TRBV2,.,TRBD2,CASELAWSNEQFF,TGTGCCAGCGAACTAGCGTGGTCCAATGAGCAGTTCTTC
TRBJ1-1,TRBV29-1,.,.,CSVGRALGTEAFF,TGCAGCGTTGGGCGGGCGCTGGGCACTGAAGCTTTCTTT
TRBJ2-1,TRBV7-3,.,TRBD2,CASSPLGGGYNEQFF,TGTGCCAGCAGCCCACTTGGCGGGGGGTACAATGAGCAGTTCTTC
TRBJ1-6,TRBV30,.,.,CAWSEGTLNYNSPLHF,TGTGCCTGGAGCGAGGGGACTTTAAATTATAATTCACCCCTCCACTTT
TRBJ2-7,TRBV9,.,TRBD1,CASSAYRGREQYF,TGTGCCAGCAGCGCCTACAGGGGGCGAGAGCAGTACTTC
TRBJ2-4,TRBV9,.,TRBD2,CASSTSGGADNIQYF,TGTGCCAGCAGCACTAGCGGGGGGGCCGATAACATTCAGTACTTC
TRBJ2-5,TRBV11-2,.,TRBD2,CASSLDGIAGLRAQYF,TGTGCCAGCAGCTTAGATGGGATAGCGGGGCTCCGGGCCCAGTACTTC
TRBJ2-5,TRBV7-2,.,.,CASSLGDTINQETQYF,TGTGCCAGCAGCTTAGGGGACACTATAAACCAAGAGACCCAGTACTTC
TRBJ1-4,TRBV21-1,few,.,CASSKLARVATNEKLFF,TGTGCCAGCAGCAAATTGGCCCGGGTTGCAACTAATGAAAAACTGTTTTTT
TRBJ1-3,TRBV18,.,TRBD1,CASSPLPGQGHTGSGNTIYF,TGTGCCAGCTCACCGCTTCCGGGACAGGGTCATACTGGCTCTGGAAACACCATATATTTT
TRBJ2-7,TRBV5-8,.,TRBD2,CASSTKREGQYEQYF,TGTGCCAGCAGCACCAAGCGGGAGGGCCAGTACGAGCAGTACTTC
TRBJ2-7,TRBV28,.,TRBD1,CASSVGTQHRGPYEQYF,TGTGCCAGCAGTGTCGGGACCCAACACAGGGGTCCCTACGAGCAGTACTTC
TRBJ1-6,TRBV5-4,.,.,CASSGTTGNSPLHF,TGTGCCAGCAGCGGAACTACAGGAAATTCACCCCTCCACTTT
TRBJ1-5,TRBV2,.,.,CASGSVSNQPQHF,TGTGCCAGCGGTAGCGTAAGCAATCAGCCCCAGCATTTT
TRBJ1-1,TRBV27,.,TRBD1,CASKTTGMRAFF,TGTGCCAGCAAGACGACAGGGATGAGGGCTTTCTTT
TRBJ1-1,TRBV23-1,.,.,CASSQGGSPPRTLWAFF,TGCGCCAGCAGTCAGGGGGGGAGCCCCCCGCGGACGCTATGGGCTTTCTTT